The 12 T cell receptor beta chains below were found in one sample sequenced in a study of blood T cells in healthy people across ages. The authors ran a second PCR of about 7 to 12 cycles using a sample-barcoded 5' primer and a J-beta primer mix. Via MiXCR, TCRdb re-called the 5' RACE reads, giving one row per CDR3 protein. Here the sample spans approximately 670,000 distinct CDR3 sequences, over 40% being singletons. The sample consisted of blood. The source of these receptors is a man of 80 years or more in good health.

This clonotype turned up a few times. CDR3 protein: CSVEWGYNEQFF. The CDR3 DNA reads TGCAGCGTCGAGTGGGGGTACAATGAGCAGTTCTTC. The chain carries TRBV29-1 and TRBJ2-1, with D possibly called TRBD1 or TRBD2 (5 bases each). The V gene lost 6 bases and the J gene lost 4 bases, with 10 bases spanning the gap. Germline V gene sequence: CDR1 SQVTM, CDR2 ANQGSEA. The CDR3 runs 12 residues.

V and J are TRBV20-1 and TRBJ2-4; 10 bases align to TRBD1. The closer fit of TRBJ2-7 to the DNA end suggests the J call may be wrong. The CDR3 consists of 15 residues. Per germline, CDR1 DFQATT and CDR2 SNEGSKA (reference sequence). CDR3 sequence (DNA): TGCAGTGCTAGAAGGGGGGGACAGGGGAAATACGAGCAGTACTTC. Translating it yields CSARRGGQGKYEQYF.

This clonotype showed up just a few times. This chain connects TRBV27 to TRBJ1-2; no clear D. CDR3 length equals 15 residues. V lost 6 bases and J lost 0, with 14 bases in between. CDR1 MNHEY and CDR2 SMNVEV come from the germline V gene (reference sequence). The CDR3, as DNA: TGTGCCAGCAGACCCGGCGCCAGGACTAACTATGGCTACACCTTC. Amino acids: CASRPGARTNYGYTF.

The CDR3 sequence is CASSLEGAYEQYF. CDR3 bases: TGCGCCAGCAGCTTGGAGGGGGCCTACGAGCAGTACTTC. The genes are TRBV5-1 and TRBJ2-7; TRBD1 might be the D (6 bases). V was cut by 0 bases and J by 2 bases, with 6 bases left in between. The germline V gene has CDR1 SGHRS and CDR2 YFSETQ. There are 13 residues in the CDR3.

This chain links TRBV7-9 with TRBJ2-5; TRBD2 aligns across 7 bases. Losses at the gene ends were 1 base for V and 1 base for J; bases not matched to a gene: 3. The CDR3 is 15 amino acids. From germline, CDR1 is SEHNR and CDR2 FQNEAQ (reference sequence). The CDR3 DNA reads as TGTGCCAGCAGCTTAGGTAGCGGGCCCCAAGAGACCCAGTACTTC. Protein: CASSLGSGPQETQYF.

Points on this clonotype: A read error may account for a junction end that differs from germline. The chain carries TRBV3-1 and TRBJ2-1; 7 bases line up with TRBD2. This CDR3 spans 16 amino acids. CDR1 LGHDT and CDR2 YNNKEL come from the germline V gene (reference sequence). CDR3 in DNA: TGTGTCAGCAGCCTTCAAGAGCGGGGCACCTACAATGAGCAGTTCTTC. Amino acids: CVSSLQERGTYNEQFF.

In this sample, this clonotype turned up a few times. V and J are TRBV20-1 and TRBJ1-2; D perhaps matches TRBD1 (5 bases). The CDR3 totals 15 residues. CDR1 is DFQATT, CDR2 SNEGSKA, per germline (reference sequence). Trimming took off 0 bases at V and 7 bases at J, with 18 bases between the two ends. Written as DNA, the CDR3 is TGCAGTGCTAGAGATTCTCTCCAGGGCCCCCCTGGCTACACCTTC. Translated: CSARDSLQGPPGYTF.

The sample holds a few counts of this clonotype. The gene calls are TRBV9 and TRBJ1-2, with a tentative D call TRBD1 (5 bases). With 0 bases removed from V and 6 bases from J, the gap between germline ends came to 9 bases. The CDR3 contains 13 residues. The germline V gene encodes CDR1 SGDLS and CDR2 YYNGEE. In DNA form, the CDR3 reads TGTGCCAGCAGCGTAGAGGGGATTGATGGCTACACCTTC. It translates to CASSVEGIDGYTF. The full variable domain, in which reference TRBV9 and TRBJ1-2 provide the parts outside the CDR3, is DSGVTQTPKHLITATGQRVTLRCSPRSGDLSVYWYQQSLDQGLQFLIQYYNGEERAKGNILERFSAQQFPDLHSELNLSSLELGDSALYFCASSVEGIDGYTFGSGTRLTVV.

This clonotype occurred a few times. The gene calls are TRBV6-2 or TRBV6-3 and TRBJ2-5; D not resolved. Germline V gives CDR1 MNHEY, CDR2 SVGEGT. The CDR3 length is 14 residues. Deletions cut 3 bases from V and 5 bases from J, with 13 bases between. CDR3: CASSYPRKSETQYF. Here the CDR3 DNA reads TGTGCCAGCAGTTATCCCCGGAAGTCTGAGACCCAGTACTTC.

The table lists this clonotype with a count of one. The J gene is TRBJ1-1, the V gene TRBV9; a weak D match, TRBD1 (6 bases). Trimming cost V 5 bases and J 0 bases, with 17 bases left between them. The CDR3 loop spans 16 amino acids. Germline CDR1 and CDR2: SGDLS and YYNGEE. This chain's CDR3 is CASSKQRDTLNTEAFF. Written as DNA, the CDR3 is TGTGCCAGCAGTAAACAAAGGGACACCCTGAACACTGAAGCTTTCTTT.

The chain links TRBV6-2 or TRBV6-3 to TRBJ2-7; D is unclear. The CDR3 is 12 residues long. In germline, CDR1 is MNHEY, CDR2 SVGEGT. V shed 5 bases and J shed 3 bases, with 8 bases lying between them. CDR3 residues: CASSRWDYEQYF. The CDR3 nucleotides read TGTGCCAGCAGTCGGTGGGACTACGAGCAGTACTTC.

This chain connects TRBV7-8 to TRBJ2-7; D call uncertain. V lost 1 base and J 3 bases, leaving 10 bases between the germline ends. The CDR3 has 14 amino acids. Germline CDR1 SGHVS, CDR2 FQNEAQ. The CDR3 bases are TGTGCCAGCAGCTTAGGCGAGACGAGCTACGAGCAGTACTTC. Translated: CASSLGETSYEQYF.